In this sample, the clone carrying this T cell receptor beta chain turned up a few times. This record comes from a study of cytomegalovirus exposure and HLA in healthy donors. Germline loops: CDR1 WNHNN, CDR2 SYGVQD (reference sequence). V lost 5 bases and J 1 base, leaving 8 bases between the germline ends. This CDR3 has 13 amino acids. In the PCR, 60 Vbeta and 13 Jbeta primers were used. The repertoire was sequenced with immunoSEQ multiplex PCR; TCRdb's copy has only in-frame clones and lacks some. The data contain 200,000 to 300,000 clones, 85% of them singletons. J is TRBJ1-1 and V is TRBV10-1; D gene uncertain. The sample taken for sequencing was PBMCs. The sequence was obtained from a girl aged 2-15 years in good health and CMV-seronegative. The CDR3: CASSQAPNTEAFF. The CDR3 DNA sequence: TGCGCCAGCAGTCAGGCCCCGAACACTGAAGCTTTCTTT.